Sequencing of this T cell receptor (beta chain) was carried out in a study of OX40 agonist ivuxolimab in advanced cancers. Study-level background: Head and neck, renal cell, melanoma or hepatocellular carcinoma were the cancers that dose-escalation patients had. Broader study findings: The mean number of expanded clones was higher in CD8+ T cells than in CD4+.

Profiled with immunoSEQ multiplex PCR; TCRdb holds only in-frame clones, not every one. The data show tens of thousands of clones, with about 83% seen just once and around 30% held by the top ten. This clone was counted once. Its antigen remains unknown. This sequence was found in an adult with an advanced solid tumor such as melanoma, head and neck, liver or kidney cancer. The input for sequencing was CD4+ or CD8+ T cells sorted from blood, taken in a trial of the OX40 agonist ivuxolimab.

CDR3 DNA: TGTGCCAGCACCGTCTCGGGGGGCACAGATACGCAGTATTTT. Protein sequence: CASTVSGGTDTQYF. The rearrangement links TRBV7-6 to TRBJ2-3; possible D gene TRBD2, 6 bases. This CDR3 is built from 14 residues. Trimming cost V 7 bases and J 1 base, with 12 bases left between them. Germline loops: CDR1 SGHVS, CDR2 FNYEAQ. Full variable domain (missing parts from reference TRBV7-6 and TRBJ2-3): GAGVSQSPRYKVTKRGQDVALRCDPISGHVSLYWYRQALGQGPEFLTYFNYEAQQDKSGLPNDRFSAERPEGSISTLTIQRTEQRDSAMYRCASTVSGGTDTQYFGPGTRLTVL.